This entry lists 26 T cell receptor beta chains sequenced from one sample in a study of neurological immune-mediated disorders. TCRdb recomputed calls from the 5' RACE reads with MiXCR, one row per CDR3 protein. The table includes around 46,000 distinct CDR3 sequences, about 2% detected once. The source material was PBMCs. The receptors come from a middle-aged woman with multiple sclerosis.

This clonotype was counted a few times. A much more abundant neighbour one base away suggests this may be a read error. The gene calls are TRBV7-9 and TRBJ2-3; D possibly corresponds to TRBD2 (7 bases). V was trimmed by 5 bases and J by 4 bases, leaving 13 bases between them. The germline gives CDR1 SEHNR, CDR2 FQNEAQ (reference sequence). The CDR3 is made up of 14 amino acids. The CDR3 here is CASSHGGLADTQYF. CDR3 bases: TGTGCCAGCAGCCACGGGGGGCTGGCAGATACGCAGTATTTT.

This clonotype was seen at least ten times. V usage is TRBV15 and J usage is TRBJ1-5; D is ambiguous. V shed 0 bases and J shed 0 bases, with 15 bases lying between them. CDR1 and CDR2 (germline): LNHNV, YYDKDF (reference sequence). The CDR3 loop spans 18 amino acids. For the CDR3, the DNA is TGTGCCACCAGCAGAGATGGGCTAGGGTCCCATAGCAATCAGCCCCAGCATTTT. This codes for CATSRDGLGSHSNQPQHF. Variable domain in full (rest from reference TRBV15 and TRBJ1-5): DAMVIQNPRYQVTQFGKPVTLSCSQTLNHNVMYWYQQKSSQAPKLLFHYYDKDFNNEADTPDNFQSRRPNTSFCFLDIRSPGLGDTAMYLCATSRDGLGSHSNQPQHFGDGTRLSIL.

This clonotype was seen repeatedly, ten times or more. This chain joins TRBV12-3 or TRBV12-4 and TRBJ2-3; a weak D match, TRBD1 (6 bases). Between the trimmed V and J ends, which lost 5 bases and 0 bases, there was a span of 15 bases. The CDR3 runs to 16 residues. The CDR3 nucleotides read TGTGCCAGCAGTAAGGACAGTTTGTCTAGCACAGATACGCAGTATTTT. The encoded protein is CASSKDSLSSTDTQYF.

This clonotype showed up many times. V usage is TRBV5-1 and J usage is TRBJ1-6; no firm D call. Between the trimmed V and J ends, which lost 0 bases and 9 bases, there was a span of 16 bases. The V gene's germline CDR1 is SGHRS and CDR2 YFSETQ. CDR3 size: 16 residues. The CDR3 reads CASSLEADVKASPLHF. The CDR3 DNA follows: TGCGCCAGCAGCTTGGAGGCTGACGTTAAAGCTTCACCCCTCCACTTT. Looking up the rest from reference TRBV5-1 and TRBJ1-6 gives the full variable domain: KAGVTQTPRYLIKTRGQQVTLSCSPISGHRSVSWYQQTPGQGLQFLFEYFSETQRNKGNFPGRFSGRQFSNSRSEMNVSTLELGDSALYLCASSLEADVKASPLHFGNGTRLTVT.

In its sample, this clonotype was seen many times. This chain joins TRBV5-1 and TRBJ1-4, with a tentative D call TRBD1 (5 bases). Germline V CDR1 and CDR2: SGHRS, YFSETQ. The CDR3 loop spans 16 amino acids. Trimming stripped 5 bases from V and 3 bases from J, with 17 bases between. CDR3 sequence (DNA): TGCGCCAGCAGGCTGGGGGACGGGGGTCCTAATGAAAAACTGTTTTTT. It codes for CASRLGDGGPNEKLFF.

This clonotype came up many times. The chain recombines TRBV15 with TRBJ1-2, with unresolved D. Germline CDR1 reads LNHNV; CDR2 reads YYDKDF (reference sequence). Trimming took off 5 bases at V and 6 bases at J, with 1 base between the two ends. The CDR3 totals 9 residues. CDR3 in amino acids: CATSHGYTF. In DNA form, the CDR3 reads TGTGCCACCAGCCATGGCTACACCTTC.

This clonotype was seen repeatedly, ten times or more. The chain has TRBV7-3 and TRBJ2-3; D unresolved. The CDR3 consists of 13 residues. From germline, CDR1 is SGHTA and CDR2 FQGTGA. V lost 5 bases and J lost 2, with 8 bases in between. In nucleotides, the CDR3 is TGTGCCAGCAGCGGGTCGAACACAGATACGCAGTATTTT. Its protein is CASSGSNTDTQYF.

This clonotype was seen many times. CDR3 residues: CSARGAGGQETQYF. CDR3 nucleotides: TGCAGTGCTAGAGGAGCGGGGGGTCAAGAGACCCAGTACTTC. V and J are TRBV20-1 and TRBJ2-5, with 9 nucleotides matching TRBD2. Germline assignment: CDR1 DFQATT and CDR2 SNEGSKA (reference sequence). The CDR3 covers 14 residues. Trimming removed 1 base from V and 2 bases from J; junction bases left unmatched: 2.

This clonotype was detected many times. The chain couples TRBV9 to TRBJ1-6; tentatively, D is TRBD1 (5 bases). V was shortened by 2 bases and J by 0 bases, with 12 bases between the two germline ends. Germline CDR1 and CDR2: SGDLS and YYNGEE. The length of the CDR3 is 17 residues. In DNA, the CDR3 is TGTGCCAGCAGCGTTAGGGACCGACACTCCTATAATTCACCCCTCCACTTT. Encoded protein: CASSVRDRHSYNSPLHF.

This clonotype was detected ten times or more. V is TRBV5-1 and J is TRBJ2-1; D not certain. V lost 0 bases and J lost 8, with 9 bases in between. This CDR3 comprises 13 residues. The V gene's germline CDR1 is SGHRS and CDR2 YFSETQ. CDR3 amino acids: CASSLARPHEQFF. The CDR3 coding sequence is TGCGCCAGCAGCTTGGCCAGGCCCCATGAGCAGTTCTTC.

V gene TRBV5-6 combines with J gene TRBJ2-3; the D gene is possibly TRBD2 (7 bases). V gave up 10 bases and J gave up 0 bases, with 18 bases separating them. The germline V gene has CDR1 SGHDT and CDR2 YYEEEE. This CDR3 has 15 residues. The CDR3 spells CAAGSAGASTDTQYF. CDR3 sequence (DNA): TGTGCCGCCGGGTCGGCGGGGGCTAGCACAGATACGCAGTATTTT.

This clonotype was detected ten times or more. The chain is built from TRBV12-3 or TRBV12-4 and TRBJ1-1; perhaps TRBD1 as D (5 bases). The CDR3 length is 14 residues. V was pared by 2 bases and J by 6 bases, with 13 bases between. The CDR3 bases are TGTGCCAGCAGTTTATCTGGGGGAGGTCCTGAAGCTTTCTTT. Protein sequence: CASSLSGGGPEAFF.

This clonotype appeared many times. The rearrangement uses TRBV7-9 and TRBJ1-1; tentatively, D is TRBD1 (6 bases). Per germline, CDR1 SEHNR and CDR2 FQNEAQ (reference sequence). Deletions cut 10 bases from V and 6 bases from J, with 15 bases between. The CDR3 extends over 12 amino acids. CDR3 in DNA: TGTGCCACCGCCCACAGGGAAGCTGAAGCTTTCTTT. This sequence encodes CATAHREAEAFF.

This clonotype has a count of ten or more. The chain employs TRBV6-5 and TRBJ1-2, with 7 bases that match TRBD1. Germline-derived CDR1 and CDR2 are MNHEY and SVGAGI. Losses at the gene ends were 2 bases for V and 8 bases for J; bases not matched to a gene: 5. This CDR3 is 13 amino acids long. The CDR3 nucleotides read TGTGCCAGCAGTTACAGGGGGCGTCACGGCTACACCTTC. It yields the protein CASSYRGRHGYTF.

This clonotype was seen at least ten times. V and J are TRBV29-1 and TRBJ1-4; unclear D gene. Between the trimmed V and J ends, which lost 0 bases and 7 bases, there was a span of 15 bases. Looked up from germline, CDR1 is SQVTM and CDR2 is ANQGSEA. This CDR3 has 15 amino acids. The CDR3 region is CSVEDGIFGSEKLFF. Here the CDR3 DNA reads TGCAGCGTTGAAGACGGGATTTTCGGAAGTGAAAAACTGTTTTTT.

This clonotype was detected many times. The chain combines TRBV2 with TRBJ1-2, with D perhaps TRBD1 (6 bases). Germline lookup yields CDR1 SNHLY and CDR2 FYNNEI. Trimming shortened V by 4 bases and J by 6 bases, and 15 bases separated the two germline ends. The CDR3 contains 14 residues. The CDR3: CASSASTGKDGYTF. The CDR3 region has the DNA TGTGCCAGCAGTGCGTCTACAGGGAAGGATGGCTACACCTTC.

This clonotype came up many times. The chain couples TRBV7-8 to TRBJ2-7, with D perhaps given as TRBD1 or TRBD2 (5 bases each). V lost 5 bases and J 7 bases, leaving 18 bases between the germline ends. Germline V CDR1 and CDR2: SGHVS, FQNEAQ. CDR3 length: 14 residues. The CDR3 is CASSPSDPWGEQYF. The CDR3 DNA sequence: TGTGCCAGCAGCCCTTCGGACCCCTGGGGGGAGCAGTACTTC.

This clonotype came up many times. V gene TRBV5-1 combines with J gene TRBJ1-1; 10 bases align to TRBD1. The CDR3 sequence is 17 residues long. In germline, CDR1 is SGHRS, CDR2 YFSETQ. Unmatched junction bases numbered 13, after V lost 3 bases and J lost 5 bases. DNA of the CDR3: TGCGCCAGCAGCTCGCCGGGACAGGGGTTGGGCGGGACTGAAGCTTTCTTT. Translated: CASSSPGQGLGGTEAFF. Complete variable domain (other parts from reference TRBV5-1 and TRBJ1-1): KAGVTQTPRYLIKTRGQQVTLSCSPISGHRSVSWYQQTPGQGLQFLFEYFSETQRNKGNFPGRFSGRQFSNSRSEMNVSTLELGDSALYLCASSSPGQGLGGTEAFFGQGTRLTVV.

This clonotype was recorded at least ten times. The V call is TRBV9, the J call TRBJ2-2; either TRBD1 or TRBD2 may supply D (5 bases each). The CDR3 totals 16 residues. Trimming pared 0 bases from V and 1 base from J, leaving 10 bases between. Germline V CDR1 and CDR2: SGDLS, YYNGEE. Here the CDR3 DNA reads TGTGCCAGCAGCGTAGGTGGGACCTGGAACACCGGGGAGCTGTTTTTT. Translation gives CASSVGGTWNTGELFF.

In this sample, this clonotype turned up many times. This sequence joins TRBV4-1 and TRBJ1-6; 9 nucleotides agree with TRBD1. CDR3 length: 13 amino acids. Losses at the gene ends were 5 bases for V and 10 bases for J; bases not matched to a gene: 3. Germline lookup yields CDR1 MGHRA and CDR2 YSYEKL. DNA of the CDR3: TGCGCCAGCAGCTTGGACAGGGGCTCACCCCTCCACTTT. Translating gives CASSLDRGSPLHF.

This clonotype has ten or more counts. This rearrangement joins TRBV20-1 to TRBJ1-1; 9 bases align to TRBD1. CDR1 is DFQATT and CDR2 is SNEGSKA in the germline V gene (reference sequence). The CDR3 consists of 12 residues. After removal of 6 bases from V and 3 bases from J, the junction contained 2 bases not matched to a gene. CDR3 nucleotides: TGCAGTGCGACAGGGGGGCACACTGAAGCTTTCTTT. Protein: CSATGGHTEAFF.

This clonotype was detected ten times or more. The chain joins TRBV20-1 to TRBJ2-1; no clear D. The V and J ends lost 0 bases and 3 bases respectively, with 12 bases between them. Germline V CDR1 and CDR2: DFQATT, SNEGSKA (reference sequence). The CDR3 extends over 15 amino acids. The CDR3 is CSARDSRMDYNEQFF. The DNA of the CDR3 is TGCAGTGCTAGAGATTCCCGGATGGACTACAATGAGCAGTTCTTC.

In its sample, this clonotype was seen many times. V is TRBV9 and J is TRBJ2-7; D possibly corresponds to TRBD1 (6 bases). CDR3 length equals 15 residues. Germline CDR1 SGDLS, CDR2 YYNGEE. V was pared by 0 bases and J by 0 bases, with 10 bases between. DNA for the CDR3: TGTGCCAGCAGCGTAGCTTGGGACAACTCCTACGAGCAGTACTTC. Its translation is CASSVAWDNSYEQYF. The full variable domain, rest sourced from reference TRBV9 and TRBJ2-7, is DSGVTQTPKHLITATGQRVTLRCSPRSGDLSVYWYQQSLDQGLQFLIQYYNGEERAKGNILERFSAQQFPDLHSELNLSSLELGDSALYFCASSVAWDNSYEQYFGPGTRLTVT.

This clonotype was counted ten times or more. The V and J genes are TRBV24-1 and TRBJ2-1; D may be TRBD2 (6 bases). This CDR3 comprises 16 residues. Germline V gives CDR1 KGHDR, CDR2 SFDVKD. V lost 4 bases to trimming and J lost 0 bases, with 12 bases between them. This CDR3 is CATSEAGLTSYNEQFF. DNA for the CDR3: TGTGCCACCAGTGAAGCGGGCCTTACCTCCTACAATGAGCAGTTCTTC.

This clonotype was detected many times. The rearrangement links TRBV7-3 to TRBJ2-2, with D unresolved. V lost 6 bases and J lost 4, with 15 bases in between. Germline lookup yields CDR1 SGHTA and CDR2 FQGTGA. The CDR3 sequence is 15 residues long. In DNA form, the CDR3 reads TGTGCCAGCAGTCAAGGGCGGAATCCCACCGGGGAGCTGTTTTTT. Protein product: CASSQGRNPTGELFF.

There are many counts of this clonotype. The chain recombines TRBV5-1 with TRBJ2-1, with TRBD2 matching over 7 bases. Germline V gene lookup returns CDR1 SGHRS and CDR2 YFSETQ. This CDR3 contains 14 residues. Trimming removed 3 bases from V and 6 bases from J; junction bases left unmatched: 6. The CDR3 is CASSSFSGGNEQFF. CDR3 coding DNA: TGCGCCAGCAGCTCCTTCTCGGGGGGCAATGAGCAGTTCTTC.